This entry lists 31 T cell receptor beta chains sequenced from one sample in a study of T-cell memory formation after mild COVID-19. A single record per CDR3 protein comes from TCRdb applying MiXCR to the 5' RACE reads. Of over 450,000 distinct CDR3 sequences listed, roughly 21% were seen once; the top ten hold approximately 12%. The sample was PBMCs or a T cell subset sorted from them (not recorded which). The receptors here all came from an adult woman who had mild COVID-19 (a few samples of this study predate the infection). Cell type and time point are not known.

The chain couples TRBV12-3 or TRBV12-4 to TRBJ2-1; possibly TRBD1 or TRBD2 for D (5 bases each). The CDR3 is made up of 13 amino acids. Deletions cut 5 bases from V and 7 bases from J, with 12 bases between. CDR3 in amino acids: CASSGGAANEQFF. The CDR3 DNA reads TGTGCCAGCAGTGGGGGTGCCGCGAATGAGCAGTTCTTC.

The chain employs TRBV20-1 and TRBJ2-1, with 9 bases fitting TRBD2. The V gene's germline CDR1 is DFQATT and CDR2 SNEGSKA (reference sequence). The CDR3 length is 17 residues. The trim removed 0 bases at V and 1 base at J, leaving 7 bases unmatched. Here the CDR3 reads CSARDTRLAASYNEQFF. CDR3 nucleotide sequence: TGCAGTGCTAGAGATACCAGACTAGCGGCTTCCTACAATGAGCAGTTCTTC.

This chain connects TRBV25-1 to TRBJ2-7; D possibly corresponds to TRBD1 (6 bases). This CDR3 comprises 15 residues. CDR1 MGHDK and CDR2 SYGVNS come from the germline V gene. The V end was cut by 3 bases, the J end by 2 bases, with 14 bases between. The CDR3 here is CASSDPLAGAYEQYF. CDR3 in DNA: TGTGCCAGCAGTGACCCTCTGGCAGGGGCCTACGAGCAGTACTTC.

As regards this clonotype: This could be a read error, since a much larger clone is one nucleotide away. V gene TRBV24-1 combines with J gene TRBJ2-3; the match to TRBD2 covers 10 bases. There are 18 residues in the CDR3. The J segment lost 5 bases and the V segment lost 0 bases, leaving 10 bases of the junction unmatched. Germline V gene lookup returns CDR1 KGHDR and CDR2 SFDVKD. The CDR3 DNA is TGTGCCACCAGTGATTTGGGGACTAGCGTGGAGTCAGTAGATACGCAGTATTTT. This encodes CATSDLGTSVESVDTQYF.

This clonotype was seen a few times. This rearrangement joins TRBV7-6 to TRBJ2-1; TRBD2 is a possible D gene (6 bases). This CDR3 spans 16 amino acids. The V end was cut by 5 bases, the J end by 0 bases, with 14 bases between. Per germline, CDR1 SGHVS and CDR2 FNYEAQ. The CDR3 DNA sequence: TGTGCCAGCAGCCCGGGACTGCTTAGCTCCTACAATGAGCAGTTCTTC. Translation gives CASSPGLLSSYNEQFF. Full variable domain (outside the CDR3, taken from reference TRBV7-6 and TRBJ2-1): GAGVSQSPRYKVTKRGQDVALRCDPISGHVSLYWYRQALGQGPEFLTYFNYEAQQDKSGLPNDRFSAERPEGSISTLTIQRTEQRDSAMYRCASSPGLLSSYNEQFFGPGTRLTVL.

This chain joins TRBV25-1 and TRBJ2-1; TRBD1 agrees at 8 bases. Trimming took 10 bases from V and 6 from J; bases not matched to a gene: 5. This CDR3 region has 12 residues. CDR1 is MGHDK and CDR2 is SYGVNS in the germline V gene. The DNA of the CDR3 is TGTGCCATCGACAGGGGAAGCAATGAGCAGTTCTTC. It codes for CAIDRGSNEQFF.

This clonotype came up many times. The genes are TRBV7-9 and TRBJ2-3, with 8 bases lining up with TRBD1. The CDR3 sequence is 15 residues long. Germline CDR1 is SEHNR and CDR2 is FQNEAQ (reference sequence). V shed 7 bases and J 3 bases; nucleotides not matched to a gene: 9. CDR3 sequence reads: CASNTRDRTTDTQYF. CDR3 nucleotide sequence: TGTGCCAGCAACACACGGGACAGGACTACAGATACGCAGTATTTT.

The gene calls are TRBV4-1 and TRBJ1-3, with D tentatively TRBD1 (6 bases). Germline V gene data show CDR1 as MGHRA and CDR2 as YSYEKL. The CDR3 runs 15 residues. V dropped 6 bases and J dropped 2 bases, with 14 bases sitting between them. The chain's CDR3 is CASSWDIEAGNTIYF. The CDR3 DNA follows: TGCGCCAGCAGTTGGGACATCGAAGCTGGAAACACCATATATTTT.

This clonotype was counted a few times. This chain links TRBV10-3 with TRBJ2-7, with 7 bases aligning to TRBD1. The CDR3 runs to 14 residues. Losses at the gene ends were 8 bases for V and 4 bases for J; bases not matched to a gene: 11. Germline V gene lookup returns CDR1 ENHRY and CDR2 SYGVKD. The CDR3 is CAIRGQDNFYEQYF. In nucleotides, the CDR3 is TGTGCCATCCGTGGACAGGATAACTTTTACGAGCAGTACTTC.

This clonotype has only a few counts. The chain links TRBV6-5 to TRBJ1-1; 7 bases fit TRBD1. Germline V CDR1 and CDR2: MNHEY, SVGAGI. The CDR3 length is 15 residues. V shed 5 bases and J 0 bases; nucleotides not matched to a gene: 6. This chain's CDR3 is CASSPRGQLNTEAFF. CDR3 bases: TGTGCCAGCAGTCCCAGGGGACAGTTGAACACTGAAGCTTTCTTT.

This clonotype was found once. The junction shows a germline mismatch at one end, possibly a read error. The chain employs TRBV12-3 or TRBV12-4 and TRBJ1-2; D perhaps matches TRBD1 (5 bases). CDR3 size: 16 residues. The CDR3 sequence: CASSLGRGSLAYGYTF. In DNA form, the CDR3 reads TGTGCCAGCAGCTTAGGGCGGGGGTCCCTCGCCTATGGCTACACCTTC.

The chain carries TRBV6-5 and TRBJ2-7; D unresolved. V lost 3 bases and J 2 bases, leaving 11 bases between the germline ends. Germline CDR1 MNHEY, CDR2 SVGAGI. CDR3 size: 14 residues. The CDR3 nucleotides read TGTGCCAGCAGTTATCAGCCCAGCGCCTACGAGCAGTACTTC. Protein sequence: CASSYQPSAYEQYF.

In this sample, this clonotype turned up a few times. The chain couples TRBV18 to TRBJ2-3; weak D call: TRBD1 (6 bases). Trimming removed 1 base at V and 7 bases at J, with 12 bases between. This CDR3 has 14 amino acids. Germline CDR1 KGHSH, CDR2 LQKENI. CDR3 protein: CASSPRTGKNTQYF. CDR3 nucleotides: TGTGCCAGCTCACCACGCACAGGGAAGAATACGCAGTATTTT. Full variable domain (remainder filled in from reference TRBV18 and TRBJ2-3): NAGVMQNPRHLVRRRGQEARLRCSPMKGHSHVYWYRQLPEEGLKFMVYLQKENIIDESGMPKERFSAEFPKEGPSILRIQQVVRGDSAAYFCASSPRTGKNTQYFGPGTRLTVL.

The CDR3 protein is CASSLVVLVAGAYTGELFF. The CDR3 DNA reads as TGTGCCAGCAGCTTAGTCGTGCTTGTGGCAGGGGCTTACACCGGGGAGCTGTTTTTT. The genes are TRBV7-9 and TRBJ2-2, with D perhaps TRBD1 (6 bases). Germline assignment: CDR1 SEHNR and CDR2 FQNEAQ (reference sequence). The CDR3 is 19 residues long. V lost 1 base, J lost 3 bases, and 21 bases lay in between.

This clonotype occurred a few times. V and J are TRBV30 and TRBJ1-1; D is unclear. The germline gives CDR1 GTSNPN, CDR2 SVGIG (reference sequence). V was clipped by 5 bases and J by 4 bases, with 8 bases between them. There are 11 residues in the CDR3. In DNA form, the CDR3 reads TGTGCCTGGCGCCGGGTCACTGAAGCTTTCTTT. Protein product: CAWRRVTEAFF.

V and J are TRBV7-8 and TRBJ2-1, with a tentative D call TRBD1 (5 bases). The CDR3 consists of 15 residues. From germline, CDR1 is SGHVS and CDR2 FQNEAQ. V was clipped by 1 base and J by 3 bases, with 10 bases between them. For the CDR3, the DNA is TGTGCCAGCAGCTTAGATGGGGCCAACTACAATGAGCAGTTCTTC. The encoded protein is CASSLDGANYNEQFF. The full variable domain, completed using reference TRBV7-8 and TRBJ2-1, is GAGVSQSPRYKVAKRGQDVALRCDPISGHVSLFWYQQALGQGPEFLTYFQNEAQLDKSGLPSDRFFAERPEGSVSTLKIQRTQQEDSAVYLCASSLDGANYNEQFFGPGTRLTVL.

The chain combines TRBV3-1 with TRBJ2-7; 7 bases map to TRBD1. The junction had 8 bases not matched to a gene; V was cut back by 0 bases and J by 3 bases. The length of the CDR3 is 16 residues. Germline CDR1 LGHDT, CDR2 YNNKEL (reference sequence). The CDR3 protein is CASSQDSGTENYEQYF. For the CDR3, the DNA is TGTGCCAGCAGCCAAGATTCCGGGACAGAGAACTACGAGCAGTACTTC.

The chain employs TRBV21-1 and TRBJ2-3; TRBD1, the D gene given by the table, was not confirmed from the DNA. TRBV21-1 is a known pseudogene. The CDR3 loop spans 17 amino acids. CDR3 protein: CASSKALRDRGPDTQYF. The DNA of the CDR3 is TGTGCCAGCAGCAAAGCGCTCAGGGACAGGGGCCCAGATACGCAGTATTTT.

The rearrangement joins TRBV12-3 or TRBV12-4 to TRBJ2-2; weak D call: TRBD2 (5 bases). The CDR3 spans 15 residues. Trimming cost V 1 base and J 5 bases, with 11 bases left between them. Here the CDR3 reads CASSLVQTGTGELFF. The DNA for the CDR3 is TGTGCCAGCAGTTTAGTCCAAACGGGGACCGGGGAGCTGTTTTTT.

This clonotype was seen only a few times. V and J are TRBV7-9 and TRBJ2-7; tentatively, D is TRBD2 (7 bases). The V end was cut by 1 base, the J end by 9 bases, with 10 bases between. The length of the CDR3 is 12 residues. Looked up from germline, CDR1 is SEHNR and CDR2 is FQNEAQ (reference sequence). The CDR3: CASSLEGGWQYF. CDR3 coding DNA: TGTGCCAGCAGCTTAGAGGGGGGGTGGCAGTACTTC.

The V call is TRBV27, the J call TRBJ1-1; 7 nucleotides line up with TRBD1. The V gene end was trimmed by 5 bases and the J gene end by 10 bases; junction bases not matched to a gene: 19. Germline V lookup: CDR1 MNHEY, CDR2 SMNVEV (reference sequence). The CDR3 is made up of 16 amino acids. CDR3 amino acids: CASSPTLPLGQNRAFF. In DNA form, the CDR3 reads TGTGCCAGCAGTCCAACTCTTCCCCTGGGACAGAACAGAGCTTTCTTT.

CDR3 DNA sequence: TGTGCCAGTAGTATAGAAGGAGCGGGGTCAGATACGCAGTATTTT. Translation gives CASSIEGAGSDTQYF. V is TRBV19 and J is TRBJ2-3; 7 positions agree with TRBD2. Trimming at V came to 0 bases and at J to 4 bases, leaving 4 bases not matched to a gene. CDR1 and CDR2 from the germline V gene are LNHDA and SQIVND (reference sequence). This CDR3 region has 15 residues.

The chain joins TRBV7-2 to TRBJ1-3; no firm D call. This CDR3 has 14 residues. The germline V and J ends were trimmed by 5 bases and 4 bases, with 12 bases remaining between them. CDR1 and CDR2 (germline): SGHTA, FQGNSA. CDR3 protein: CASSRRHPGNTIYF. DNA for the CDR3: TGTGCCAGCAGCCGACGACATCCCGGAAACACCATATATTTT.

In this sample, this clonotype turned up a few times. V gene TRBV11-1 combines with J gene TRBJ2-1; the D gene is possibly TRBD2 (5 bases). Germline loops: CDR1 SGHAT, CDR2 FQDESV (reference sequence). Trimming took off 1 base at V and 5 bases at J, with 18 bases between the two ends. The CDR3 contains 17 residues. The CDR3 protein is CASSLVGAYGVHNEQFF. The DNA for the CDR3 is TGTGCCAGCAGCTTAGTCGGAGCTTACGGGGTGCACAATGAGCAGTTCTTC. The whole variable domain, filled in from reference TRBV11-1 and TRBJ2-1, reads EAEVAQSPRYKITEKSQAVAFWCDPISGHATLYWYRQILGQGPELLVQFQDESVVDDSQLPKDRFSAERLKGVDSTLKIQPAELGDSAMYLCASSLVGAYGVHNEQFFGPGTRLTVL.

The table lists this clonotype with a few counts. The chain joins TRBV2 to TRBJ2-3; D is perhaps TRBD2 (7 bases). The germline V gene has CDR1 SNHLY and CDR2 FYNNEI. V lost 8 bases, J lost 0 bases, and 12 bases lay in between. The CDR3 consists of 14 residues. CDR3 protein: CASRGAASTDTQYF. In DNA, the CDR3 is TGTGCCAGCCGGGGGGCGGCTAGCACAGATACGCAGTATTTT.

The chain combines TRBV14 with TRBJ1-6; D gene uncertain. The CDR3 sequence is 14 residues long. Per the germline V gene, CDR1 is SGHDN and CDR2 is FVKESK. With 4 bases removed from V and 10 bases from J, the gap between germline ends came to 14 bases. CDR3 sequence: CASSLYGLGSPLHF. As DNA, the CDR3 is TGTGCCAGCAGCCTTTACGGGCTGGGATCACCCCTCCACTTT.

The chain employs TRBV9 and TRBJ1-4, with 7 bases matching TRBD1. Germline CDR1 SGDLS, CDR2 YYNGEE. The CDR3 contains 19 residues. V lost 2 bases, J lost 0 bases, and 13 bases stayed unmatched. CDR3 coding DNA: TGTGCCAGCAGCGTTCTAGGACAGGCAACAAGTGCAACTAATGAAAAACTGTTTTTT. Amino acid sequence: CASSVLGQATSATNEKLFF.

This clonotype was detected only a few times. The chain employs TRBV24-1 and TRBJ2-5; the D gene is possibly TRBD1 (5 bases). This CDR3 is built from 11 residues. The V end was cut by 0 bases, the J end by 14 bases, with 9 bases between. Germline CDR1 and CDR2: KGHDR and SFDVKD. CDR3 loop: CATSDLAGYYF. The CDR3 DNA reads TGTGCCACCAGTGATTTGGCAGGGTACTACTTC.

The V call is TRBV12-3 or TRBV12-4, the J call TRBJ2-3, with D perhaps matching TRBD1 or TRBD2 (7 bases each). V lost 4 bases and J lost 2, with 13 bases in between. CDR3 length: 15 amino acids. CDR3 amino acids: CASSWGGQNTDTQYF. The DNA for the CDR3 is TGTGCCAGCAGTTGGGGGGGACAGAACACAGATACGCAGTATTTT.

This clonotype was recorded many times. A junction boundary mismatches the germline segment, possibly from a read error. The chain recombines TRBV5-1 with TRBJ2-2; D unclear. Germline V CDR1 and CDR2: SGHRS, YFSETQ. CDR3 length equals 13 residues. In DNA form, the CDR3 reads TGTGCCAGCAGTTTAGCGAACACCGGGGAGCTGTTTTTT. It codes for CASSLANTGELFF.

This sequence joins TRBV5-6 and TRBJ1-2; the match to TRBD1 covers 11 bases. CDR3 length: 15 amino acids. The V gene's germline CDR1 is SGHDT and CDR2 YYEEEE. The V gene end was trimmed by 4 bases and the J gene end by 3 bases; junction bases not matched to a gene: 5. Here the CDR3 DNA reads TGTGCCAGCAGCACGGACAGGGGGCTTGACTATGGCTACACCTTC. Translation: CASSTDRGLDYGYTF.